The source of this T cell receptor (beta chain) is a study of CD8 T cells in Susac syndrome. Study-level findings and limits: The study recognized that its TCR sequencing and HLA analysis covered a relatively small number of individuals.

From blood CD8+ and CD4+ T cells, TCR beta sequences were generated. This clonotype was counted between two and nine times. Antigen unknown. It was with random hexamers that roughly 0.5 to 1 ug RNA was reverse transcribed. An immunoSEQ multiplex PCR amplified TCR beta CDR3 over 54 Vbeta and 13 Jbeta. One entry per CDR3 protein results from TCRdb running MiXCR on the immunoSEQ multiplex PCR reads. The table includes some 180,000 distinct CDR3 sequences, over 85% detected once. Germline-derived CDR1 and CDR2 are MNHEY and SMNVEV (reference sequence). V shed 5 bases and J 3 bases; nucleotides not matched to a gene: 1. This CDR3 has 13 residues.

The TCR originated in a human donor in good health. This rearrangement joins TRBV27 to TRBJ2-7, with TRBD2 matching 10 bases. Sequenced material: CD4+ T cells from PBMCs. DNA for the CDR3: TGTGCCAGCAGTCGGACTAGCGGCTACGAGCAGTACTTC. Encoded protein: CASSRTSGYEQYF.